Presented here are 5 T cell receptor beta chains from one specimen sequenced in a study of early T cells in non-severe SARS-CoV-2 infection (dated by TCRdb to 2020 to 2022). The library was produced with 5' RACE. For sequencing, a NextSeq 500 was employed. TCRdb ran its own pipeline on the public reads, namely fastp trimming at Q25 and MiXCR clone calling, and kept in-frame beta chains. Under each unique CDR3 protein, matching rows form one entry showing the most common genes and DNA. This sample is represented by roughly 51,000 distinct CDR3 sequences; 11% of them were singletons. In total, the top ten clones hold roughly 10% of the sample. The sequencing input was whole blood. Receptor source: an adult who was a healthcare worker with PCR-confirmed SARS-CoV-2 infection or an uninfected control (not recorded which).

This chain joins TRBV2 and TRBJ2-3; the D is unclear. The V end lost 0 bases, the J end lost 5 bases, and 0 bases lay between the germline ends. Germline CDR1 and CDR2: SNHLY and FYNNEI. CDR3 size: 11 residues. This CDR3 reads CASSEADTQYF. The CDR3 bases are TGTGCCAGCAGTGAAGCAGATACGCAGTATTTT. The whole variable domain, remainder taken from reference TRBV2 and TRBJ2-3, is EPEVTQTPSHQVTQMGQEVILRCVPISNHLYFYWYRQILGQKVEFLVSFYNNEISEKSEIFDDQFSVERPDGSNFTLKIRSTKLEDSAMYFCASSEADTQYFGPGTRLTVL.

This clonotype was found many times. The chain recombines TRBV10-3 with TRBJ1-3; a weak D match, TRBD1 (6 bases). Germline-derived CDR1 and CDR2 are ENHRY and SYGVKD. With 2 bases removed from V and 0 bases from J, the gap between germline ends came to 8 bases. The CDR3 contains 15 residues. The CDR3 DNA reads TGTGCCATCAGTGAGACAGGGAGCTCTGGAAACACCATATATTTT. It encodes CAISETGSSGNTIYF.

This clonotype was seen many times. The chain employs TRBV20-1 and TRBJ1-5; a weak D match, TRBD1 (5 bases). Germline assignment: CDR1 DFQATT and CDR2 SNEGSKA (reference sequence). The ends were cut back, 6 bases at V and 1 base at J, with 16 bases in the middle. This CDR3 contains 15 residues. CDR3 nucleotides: TGCAGTGCCCCCCGCCCAGGGCCAAGCAATCAGCCCCAGCATTTT. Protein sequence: CSAPRPGPSNQPQHF.

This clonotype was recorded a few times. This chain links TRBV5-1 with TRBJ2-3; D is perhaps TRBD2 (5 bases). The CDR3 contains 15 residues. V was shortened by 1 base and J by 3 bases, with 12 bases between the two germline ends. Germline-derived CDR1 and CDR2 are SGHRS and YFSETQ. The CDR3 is CASSLWGAATDTQYF. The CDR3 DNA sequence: TGCGCCAGCAGCTTGTGGGGAGCGGCAACAGATACGCAGTATTTT. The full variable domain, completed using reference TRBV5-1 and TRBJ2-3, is KAGVTQTPRYLIKTRGQQVTLSCSPISGHRSVSWYQQTPGQGLQFLFEYFSETQRNKGNFPGRFSGRQFSNSRSEMNVSTLELGDSALYLCASSLWGAATDTQYFGPGTRLTVL.

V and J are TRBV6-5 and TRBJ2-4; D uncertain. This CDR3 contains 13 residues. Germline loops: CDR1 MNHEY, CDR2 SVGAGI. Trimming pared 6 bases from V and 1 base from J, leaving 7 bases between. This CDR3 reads CASSRAAKNIQYF. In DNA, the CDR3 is TGTGCCAGCAGCCGTGCGGCCAAAAACATTCAGTACTTC.